The table lists the clone carrying this TCR beta chain with a few counts. Antigen specificity is unknown. Treatment meaning: approximately 9-day PBMC culture with coronavirus spike peptide pools or control peptides (ViraFEST assay). The data derive from a study of vaccination and CD4 T cells after COVID-19. For the study at large: The interval from dose two to post-vaccine sampling had a median of approximately 70 days, and it ranged from 14 to 241. Researchers treated control cultures with a CEFX pool, an HIV-1 Nef pool, or no peptide.

The Oncomine TCR Beta short-read assay generated sequence data from the DNA of cultured CD4+ T cells. It was from cultured CD4+ T cells that genomic DNA was extracted. Using its own MiXCR run on the PCR reads, TCRdb lists one record per CDR3 protein. In the table there are roughly 20,000 distinct CDR3 sequences, less than 60% of which are singletons. Germline CDR1 is LNHNV and CDR2 is YYDKDF (reference sequence). Trimming shortened V by 3 bases and J by 4 bases, and 12 bases separated the two germline ends. The CDR3 length is 14 residues. The TCR was taken from a human donor who had recovered from COVID-19. This chain uses TRBV15 with TRBJ1-2; unclear D gene. The sequencing here drew on CD4+ T cells from blood, cultured in vitro, taken after SARS-CoV-2 vaccination. The CDR3 nucleotides read TGTGCCACCAGCAGTGGGTCCGCTCTCTATGGCTACACCTTC. Its translation is CATSSGSALYGYTF.